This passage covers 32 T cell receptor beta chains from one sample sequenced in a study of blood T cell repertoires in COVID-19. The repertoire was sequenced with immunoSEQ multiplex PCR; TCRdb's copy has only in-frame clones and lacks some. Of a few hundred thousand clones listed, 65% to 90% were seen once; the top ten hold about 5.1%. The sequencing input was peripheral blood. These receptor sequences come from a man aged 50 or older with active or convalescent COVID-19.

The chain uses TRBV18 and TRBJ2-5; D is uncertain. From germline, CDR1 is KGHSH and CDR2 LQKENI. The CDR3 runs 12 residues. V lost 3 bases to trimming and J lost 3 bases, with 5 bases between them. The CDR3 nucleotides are TGTGCCAGCTCACCGCGGAAAGAGACCCAGTACTTC. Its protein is CASSPRKETQYF.

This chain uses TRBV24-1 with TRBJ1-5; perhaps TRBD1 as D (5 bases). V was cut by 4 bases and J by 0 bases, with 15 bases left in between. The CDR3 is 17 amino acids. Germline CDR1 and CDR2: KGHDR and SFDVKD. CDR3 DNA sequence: TGTGCCACCAGTGACTCTAAACGGGGGACTAGCAATCAGCCCCAGCATTTT. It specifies CATSDSKRGTSNQPQHF.

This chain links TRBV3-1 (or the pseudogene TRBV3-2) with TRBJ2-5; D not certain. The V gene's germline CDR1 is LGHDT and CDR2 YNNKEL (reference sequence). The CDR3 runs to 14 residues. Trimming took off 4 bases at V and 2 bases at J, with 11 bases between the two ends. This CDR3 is CASSPKRGQETQYF. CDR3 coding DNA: TGTGCCAGCAGCCCGAAGCGCGGACAAGAGACCCAGTACTTC.

The CDR3 DNA reads TGTGCCTGGAGTGTGGGGACAGGGGCTGAAAAACTGTTTTTT. It encodes CAWSVGTGAEKLFF. The chain uses TRBV30 and TRBJ1-4; TRBD1 agrees at 10 bases. Unmatched junction bases numbered 2, after V lost 0 bases and J lost 7 bases. The CDR3 covers 14 residues. CDR1 is GTSNPN and CDR2 is SVGIG in the germline V gene (reference sequence).

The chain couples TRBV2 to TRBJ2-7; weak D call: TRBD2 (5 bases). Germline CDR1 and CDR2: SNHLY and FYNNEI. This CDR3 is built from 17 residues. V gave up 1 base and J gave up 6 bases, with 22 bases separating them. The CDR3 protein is CASSEGGARGFSSEQYF. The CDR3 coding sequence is TGTGCCAGCAGTGAAGGGGGAGCGCGCGGATTTAGCTCCGAGCAGTACTTC.

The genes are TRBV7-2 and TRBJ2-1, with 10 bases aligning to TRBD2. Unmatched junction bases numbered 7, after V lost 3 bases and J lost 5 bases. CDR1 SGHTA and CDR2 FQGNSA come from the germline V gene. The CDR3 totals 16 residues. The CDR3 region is CASSFQTSGHNNEQFF. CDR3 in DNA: TGTGCCAGCAGCTTCCAGACTAGCGGGCATAACAATGAGCAGTTCTTC.

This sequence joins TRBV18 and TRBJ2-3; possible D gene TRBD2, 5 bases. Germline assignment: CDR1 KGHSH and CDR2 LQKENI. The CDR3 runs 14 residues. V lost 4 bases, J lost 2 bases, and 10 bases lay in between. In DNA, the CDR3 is TGTGCCAGCTCACAACTAGAGACCACAGATACGCAGTATTTT. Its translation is CASSQLETTDTQYF. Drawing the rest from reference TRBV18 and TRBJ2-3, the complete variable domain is NAGVMQNPRHLVRRRGQEARLRCSPMKGHSHVYWYRQLPEEGLKFMVYLQKENIIDESGMPKERFSAEFPKEGPSILRIQQVVRGDSAAYFCASSQLETTDTQYFGPGTRLTVL.

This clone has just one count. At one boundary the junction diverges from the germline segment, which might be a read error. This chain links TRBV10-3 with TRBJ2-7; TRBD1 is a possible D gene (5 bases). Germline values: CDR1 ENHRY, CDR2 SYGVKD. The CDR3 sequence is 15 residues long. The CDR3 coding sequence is TGTGCCACCAGTTCCCCCTCAGGGCCCTCCTACGAGCAGTACTTC. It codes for CATSSPSGPSYEQYF.

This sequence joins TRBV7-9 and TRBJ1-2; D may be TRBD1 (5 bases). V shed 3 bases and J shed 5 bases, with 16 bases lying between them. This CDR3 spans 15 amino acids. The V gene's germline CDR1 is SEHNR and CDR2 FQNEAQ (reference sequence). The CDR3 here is CASSFGQGKGYGYTF. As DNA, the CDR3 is TGTGCCAGCAGCTTCGGTCAGGGAAAGGGTTATGGCTACACCTTC.

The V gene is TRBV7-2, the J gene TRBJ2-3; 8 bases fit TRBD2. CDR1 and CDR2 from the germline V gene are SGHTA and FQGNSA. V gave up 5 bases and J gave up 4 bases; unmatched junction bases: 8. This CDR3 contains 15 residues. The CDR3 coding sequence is TGTGCCAGCAGCGCGGGACTAGTCGTCCCAGATACGCAGTATTTT. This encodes CASSAGLVVPDTQYF.

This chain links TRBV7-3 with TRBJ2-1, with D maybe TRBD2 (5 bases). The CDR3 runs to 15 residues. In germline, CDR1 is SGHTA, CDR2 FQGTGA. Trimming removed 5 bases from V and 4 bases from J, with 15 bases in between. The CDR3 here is CASSTNGLQYNEQFF. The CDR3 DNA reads TGTGCCAGCAGCACGAATGGACTGCAATACAATGAGCAGTTCTTC.

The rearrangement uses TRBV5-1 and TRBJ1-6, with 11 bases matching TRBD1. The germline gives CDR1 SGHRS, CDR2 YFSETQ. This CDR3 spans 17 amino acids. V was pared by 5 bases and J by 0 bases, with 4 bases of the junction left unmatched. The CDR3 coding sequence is TGCGCCAGCAGACCGGGACAGGGGGACTCCTATAATTCACCCCTCCACTTT. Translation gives CASRPGQGDSYNSPLHF.

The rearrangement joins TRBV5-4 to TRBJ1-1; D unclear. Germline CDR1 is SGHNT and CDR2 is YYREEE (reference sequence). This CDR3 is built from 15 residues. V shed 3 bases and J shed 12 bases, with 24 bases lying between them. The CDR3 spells CASSSKRSPTLKTFF. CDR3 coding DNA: TGTGCCAGCAGCTCAAAAAGAAGTCCTACCTTGAAGACTTTCTTT. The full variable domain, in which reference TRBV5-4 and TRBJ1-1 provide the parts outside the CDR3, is ETGVTQSPTHLIKTRGQQVTLRCSSQSGHNTVSWYQQALGQGPQFIFQYYREEENGRGNFPPRFSGLQFPNYSSELNVNALELDDSALYLCASSSKRSPTLKTFFGQGTRLTVV.

The CDR3, as DNA: TGTGCCAGCAGTAAAGGGGGAGAGGCTTACAATGAGCAGTTCTTC. Protein: CASSKGGEAYNEQFF. This rearrangement joins TRBV5-4 to TRBJ2-1; TRBD1 might be the D (6 bases). Per the germline V gene, CDR1 is SGHNT and CDR2 is YYREEE (reference sequence). V was trimmed by 5 bases and J by 4 bases, leaving 16 bases between them. The CDR3 runs to 15 residues.

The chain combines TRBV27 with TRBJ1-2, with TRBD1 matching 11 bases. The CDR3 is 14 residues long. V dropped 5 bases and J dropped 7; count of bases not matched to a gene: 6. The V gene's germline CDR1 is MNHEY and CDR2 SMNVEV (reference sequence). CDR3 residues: CASSPRTGGFGYTF. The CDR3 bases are TGTGCCAGCAGTCCTAGGACAGGGGGCTTTGGCTACACCTTC.

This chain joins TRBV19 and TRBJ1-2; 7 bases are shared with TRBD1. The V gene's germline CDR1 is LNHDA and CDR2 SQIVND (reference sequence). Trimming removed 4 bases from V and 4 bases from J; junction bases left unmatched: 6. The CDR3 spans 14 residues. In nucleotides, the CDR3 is TGTGCCAGTAGTAGGGACAGTAACTCCTATGGCTACACCTTC. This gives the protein CASSRDSNSYGYTF.

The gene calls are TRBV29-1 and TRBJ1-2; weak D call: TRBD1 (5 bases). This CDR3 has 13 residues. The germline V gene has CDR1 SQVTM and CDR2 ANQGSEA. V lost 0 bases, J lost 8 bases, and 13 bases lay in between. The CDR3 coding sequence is TGCAGCGTTGAAGATCGGCGACAGTTCGGCTACACCTTC. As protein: CSVEDRRQFGYTF. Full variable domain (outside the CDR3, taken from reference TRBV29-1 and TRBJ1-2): SAVISQKPSRDICQRGTSLTIQCQVDSQVTMMFWYRQQPGQSLTLIATANQGSEATYESGFVIDKFPISRPNLTFSTLTVSNMSPEDSSIYLCSVEDRRQFGYTFGSGTRLTVV.

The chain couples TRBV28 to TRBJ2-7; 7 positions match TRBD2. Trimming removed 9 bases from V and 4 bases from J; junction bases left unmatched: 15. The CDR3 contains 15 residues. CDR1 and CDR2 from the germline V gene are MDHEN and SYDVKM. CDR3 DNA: TGTGCCAGTTCCCCCAGGGACGGGGGGAAATACGAGCAGTACTTC. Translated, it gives CASSPRDGGKYEQYF.

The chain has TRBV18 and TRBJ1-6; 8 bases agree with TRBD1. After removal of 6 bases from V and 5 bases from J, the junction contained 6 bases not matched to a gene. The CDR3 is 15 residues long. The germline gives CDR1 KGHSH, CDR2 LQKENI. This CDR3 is CASSPRDRNNSPLHF. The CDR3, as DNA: TGTGCCAGCTCCCCCCGGGACAGGAATAATTCACCCCTCCACTTT.

In nucleotides, the CDR3 is TGTGCCAGCAGCGTAGGTCACAGGGGAACTAATGAAAAACTGTTTTTT. Encoded protein: CASSVGHRGTNEKLFF. The J gene is TRBJ1-4, the V gene TRBV9, with TRBD1 identical over 7 bases. Germline V gives CDR1 SGDLS, CDR2 YYNGEE. The V segment lost 0 bases and the J segment 1 base; nucleotides outside the gene matches: 3. This CDR3 has 16 residues.

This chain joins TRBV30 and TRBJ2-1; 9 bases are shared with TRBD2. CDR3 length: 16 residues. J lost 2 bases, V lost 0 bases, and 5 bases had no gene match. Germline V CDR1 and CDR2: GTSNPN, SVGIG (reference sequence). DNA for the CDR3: TGTGCCTGGAGTGTAGTAAGCGGGAGGACCTACAATGAGCAGTTCTTC. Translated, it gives CAWSVVSGRTYNEQFF.

The CDR3 nucleotides read TGTGCCTATGGGCGGGATCAAGAGACCCAGTACTTC. As protein: CAYGRDQETQYF. The chain combines TRBV2 with TRBJ2-5; D may be TRBD2 (6 bases). V shed 11 bases and J shed 2 bases, with 12 bases lying between them. The CDR3 runs to 12 residues. Germline V gene lookup returns CDR1 SNHLY and CDR2 FYNNEI.

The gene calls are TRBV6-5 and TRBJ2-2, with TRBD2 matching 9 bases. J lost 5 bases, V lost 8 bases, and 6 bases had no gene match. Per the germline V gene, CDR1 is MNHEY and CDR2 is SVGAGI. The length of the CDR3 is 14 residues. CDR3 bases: TGTGCCAGCTCCGGGCTAGCGGGAACCGGGGAGCTGTTTTTT. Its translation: CASSGLAGTGELFF.

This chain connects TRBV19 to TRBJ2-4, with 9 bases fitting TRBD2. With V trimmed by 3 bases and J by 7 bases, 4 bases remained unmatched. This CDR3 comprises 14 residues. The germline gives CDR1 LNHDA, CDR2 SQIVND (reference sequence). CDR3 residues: CASSIAGGPNIQYF. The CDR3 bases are TGTGCCAGTAGTATCGCGGGAGGGCCGAACATTCAGTACTTC.

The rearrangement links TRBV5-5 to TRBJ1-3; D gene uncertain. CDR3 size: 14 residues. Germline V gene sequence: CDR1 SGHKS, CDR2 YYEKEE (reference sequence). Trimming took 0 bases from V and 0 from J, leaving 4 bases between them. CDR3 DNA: TGTGCCAGCAGCTTGGGGCCCTCTGGAAACACCATATATTTT. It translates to CASSLGPSGNTIYF.

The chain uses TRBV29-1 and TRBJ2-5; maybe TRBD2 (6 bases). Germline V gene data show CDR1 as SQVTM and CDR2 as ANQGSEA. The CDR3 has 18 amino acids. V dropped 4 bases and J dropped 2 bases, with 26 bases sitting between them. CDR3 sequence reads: CSVGRGWPVAGQQETQYF. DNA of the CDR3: TGCAGCGTTGGAAGGGGCTGGCCGGTCGCGGGGCAGCAAGAGACCCAGTACTTC.

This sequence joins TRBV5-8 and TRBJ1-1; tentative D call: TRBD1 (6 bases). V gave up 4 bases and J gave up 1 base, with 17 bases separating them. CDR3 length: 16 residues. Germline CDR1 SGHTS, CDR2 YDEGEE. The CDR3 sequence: CASSHIQGSGNTEAFF. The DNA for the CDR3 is TGTGCCAGCAGCCACATACAGGGCTCGGGGAACACTGAAGCTTTCTTT.

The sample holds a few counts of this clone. CDR3 loop: CASRRAGTVYGYTF. CDR3 bases: TGTGCCAGCAGACGGGCCGGGACAGTCTATGGCTACACCTTC. The chain couples TRBV28 to TRBJ1-2, with TRBD1 matching 7 bases. Looked up from germline, CDR1 is MDHEN and CDR2 is SYDVKM. The CDR3 spans 14 residues. Losses at the gene ends were 6 bases for V and 4 bases for J; bases not matched to a gene: 8.

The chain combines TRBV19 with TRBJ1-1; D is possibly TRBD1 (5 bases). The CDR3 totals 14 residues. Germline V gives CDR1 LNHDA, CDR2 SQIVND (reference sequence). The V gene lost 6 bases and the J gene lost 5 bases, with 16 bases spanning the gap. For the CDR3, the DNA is TGTGCCAGTAGATCCGGGGGGGGGAATACTGAAGCTTTCTTT. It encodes CASRSGGGNTEAFF.

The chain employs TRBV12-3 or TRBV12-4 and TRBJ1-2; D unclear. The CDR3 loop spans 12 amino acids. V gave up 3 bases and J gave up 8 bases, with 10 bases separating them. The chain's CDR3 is CASSFEGMGYTF. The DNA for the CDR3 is TGTGCCAGCAGTTTTGAGGGAATGGGCTACACCTTC.

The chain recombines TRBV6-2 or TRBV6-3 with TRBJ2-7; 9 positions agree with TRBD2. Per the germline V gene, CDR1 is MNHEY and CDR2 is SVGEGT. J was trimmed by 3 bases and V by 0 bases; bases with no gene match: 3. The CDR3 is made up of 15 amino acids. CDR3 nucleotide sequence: TGTGCCAGCAGTTACTCGGGCGGGAGGGTCTACGAGCAGTACTTC. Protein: CASSYSGGRVYEQYF.

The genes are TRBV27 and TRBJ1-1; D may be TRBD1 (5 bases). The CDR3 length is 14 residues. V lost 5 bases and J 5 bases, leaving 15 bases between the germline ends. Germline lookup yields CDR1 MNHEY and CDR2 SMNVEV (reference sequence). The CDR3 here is CASSTPSGRTEAFF. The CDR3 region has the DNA TGTGCCAGCAGTACCCCGTCAGGGCGTACTGAAGCTTTCTTT.